This is a list of T cell receptor beta chains from one sample in a study of blood T cell repertoires in COVID-19. The assay was immunoSEQ multiplex PCR, and TCRdb's table has in-frame clones only and misses some. The profile shows about 75,000 clones, roughly 90% of them singletons. The sample comprised peripheral blood. These receptors all stem from a human donor in a cohort sampled during active COVID-19. The CDR3 runs from the conserved cysteine through the conserved F or W. D genes are given only for firm matches. Size tells how often a clone was seen (once, few, many) or the class of an expanded clone, and some rows leave it out.

v_gene,abundance,d_gene,j_gene,CDR3aa,CDR3nt
TRBV4-2,-,-,TRBJ1-6,CASSRENSPLHF,TGTGCCAGCAGCCGCGAAAATTCACCCCTCCACTTT
TRBV19,-,TRBD1,TRBJ1-5,CASTPRPRGPQPQHF,TGTGCCAGTACCCCTCGTCCCAGGGGGCCTCAGCCCCAGCATTTT
TRBV3-1/TRBV3-2,-,TRBD2,TRBJ2-5,CASSQAQGLAGGRETQYF,TGTGCCAGCAGCCAAGCCCAGGGACTAGCGGGAGGTAGGGAGACCCAGTACTTC
TRBV4-3,-,-,TRBJ1-1,CASSQGLQAARGAFF,TGCGCCAGCAGCCAAGGGTTACAAGCCGCCCGGGGAGCTTTCTTT
TRBV21-1,-,-,TRBJ2-5,CASSKLRGTLQETQYF,TGTGCCAGCAGCAAACTCAGGGGCACCCTCCAAGAGACCCAGTACTTC
TRBV11-2,-,TRBD2,TRBJ2-3,CASSLGPMRGGRSDTQYF,TGTGCCAGCAGCTTAGGACCCATGCGGGGGGGCCGGTCAGATACGCAGTATTTT
TRBV7-2,-,-,TRBJ2-1,CASSPTLPNEQFF,TGTGCCAGCAGCCCGACTCTTCCCAATGAGCAGTTCTTC
TRBV29-1,-,-,TRBJ2-5,CSVVHSGDQETQYF,TGCAGCGTTGTTCATTCGGGGGATCAAGAGACCCAGTACTTC
TRBV16,-,TRBD1,TRBJ2-7,CASSQQSRTGRKYF,TGTGCCAGCAGCCAACAATCTAGGACAGGGCGGAAGTACTTC
TRBV19,-,-,TRBJ2-2,CASSTGTHTGELFF,TGTGCCAGTAGTACCGGGACACACACCGGGGAGCTGTTTTTT
TRBV29-1,-,TRBD2,TRBJ2-1,CSALAGTYNEQFF,TGCAGCGCTTTAGCGGGGACTTACAATGAGCAGTTCTTC
TRBV30,-,-,TRBJ1-5,CAWSVTTRDYSNQPQHF,TGTGCCTGGAGTGTAACCACCAGGGACTATAGCAATCAGCCCCAGCATTTT
TRBV4-3,-,-,TRBJ2-3,CASSQSGGTDTQYF,TGCGCCAGCAGCCAGTCAGGCGGCACAGATACGCAGTATTTT
TRBV7-2,-,TRBD1,TRBJ2-7,CASSFAGDSYEQYF,TGTGCCAGCAGCTTTGCAGGGGACAGCTACGAGCAGTACTTC
TRBV28,-,-,TRBJ2-5,CASSLRGILFQETQYF,TGTGCCAGCAGCCTGCGCGGAATCTTATTCCAAGAGACCCAGTACTTC
TRBV19,-,-,TRBJ1-1,CASKAGISVHEAFF,TGTGCCAGTAAAGCAGGGATCTCAGTACATGAAGCTTTCTTT
TRBV7-9,-,TRBD1,TRBJ2-1,CASSFRTRRRQGALHEQFF,TGTGCCAGCAGCTTTAGGACGCGTCGTCGACAGGGGGCTCTCCATGAGCAGTTCTTC
TRBV2,-,TRBD1,TRBJ1-3,CASRRDRGAGNTIYF,TGTGCCAGCAGGCGGGACAGGGGGGCTGGAAACACCATATATTTT
TRBV7-8,-,-,TRBJ1-4,CASSVGRATNEKLFF,TGTGCCAGCAGTGTAGGCCGGGCAACTAATGAAAAACTGTTTTTT
TRBV18,-,-,TRBJ2-1,CASSPNRVGDRITFSYNEQFF,TGTGCCAGCTCACCCAACAGGGTTGGTGATAGAATTACTTTCTCCTACAATGAGCAGTTCTTC
TRBV10-3,-,-,TRBJ2-3,CAISEPTRDSGTSAGTDTQYF,TGTGCCATCAGTGAGCCGACTCGGGACTCGGGAACCTCCGCTGGCACAGATACGCAGTATTTT
TRBV6-2/TRBV6-3,-,TRBD1,TRBJ1-5,CASSVGQANQPQHF,TGTGCCAGCAGCGTCGGACAGGCGAATCAGCCCCAGCATTTT
TRBV7-9,-,TRBD1,TRBJ1-4,CASSSFEAGGTEKLFF,TGTGCCAGCAGCTCGTTCGAGGCAGGGGGGACTGAAAAACTGTTTTTT
TRBV6-2/TRBV6-3,once,TRBD1,TRBJ1-1,CASSYSDRTNTEAFF,TGTGCCAGCAGTTACTCGGACAGGACGAACACTGAAGCTTTCTTT
TRBV7-2,-,-,TRBJ1-6,CASSQADFPTLALHF,TGTGCCAGCAGCCAAGCGGATTTCCCAACCTTGGCCCTCCACTTT
TRBV6-2/TRBV6-3,-,-,TRBJ1-5,CASSITGSNQPQHF,TGTGCCAGCAGCATAACCGGGAGCAATCAGCCCCAGCATTTT
TRBV5-6,-,-,TRBJ2-7,CASSLGGLGSYEQYF,TGTGCCAGCAGCTTAGGAGGACTGGGTTCCTACGAGCAGTACTTC
TRBV6-6,-,TRBD1,TRBJ2-6,CASRRTGRSGANVLTF,TGTGCCAGCAGACGGACAGGGCGCTCTGGGGCCAACGTCCTGACTTTC
TRBV2,few,TRBD1,TRBJ2-1,CASTRGDRGLSSYNEQFF,TGTGCCAGCACCAGAGGGGACAGGGGGCTCAGCTCCTACAATGAGCAGTTCTTC
TRBV6-2/TRBV6-3,-,TRBD1,TRBJ1-2,CASSRSRTGAANYGYTF,TGTGCCAGCAGCCGCTCGAGGACAGGGGCCGCTAACTATGGCTACACCTTC
TRBV5-6,-,-,TRBJ2-7,CASSFVSGQGFNEQYF,TGTGCCAGCAGCTTTGTCTCCGGGCAGGGTTTCAACGAGCAGTACTTC
TRBV9,few,TRBD2,TRBJ2-5,CASSSGLAGGSWETQYF,TGTGCCAGCAGCTCGGGACTAGCGGGAGGTAGTTGGGAGACCCAGTACTTC
TRBV6-6,-,-,TRBJ1-4,CASRRGEYNEKLFF,TGTGCCAGCAGACGGGGGGAATACAATGAAAAACTGTTTTTT
TRBV7-2,-,TRBD2,TRBJ2-3,CASGPTSRSTDTQYF,TGTGCCAGCGGCCCGACTAGCAGAAGCACAGATACGCAGTATTTT
TRBV7-9,few,TRBD1,TRBJ1-5,CASSLAGTGYQPQHF,TGTGCCAGCAGCTTGGCCGGGACAGGGTATCAGCCCCAGCATTTT
TRBV3-1/TRBV3-2,-,TRBD2,TRBJ2-7,CASSPFGRGEGQYF,TGTGCCAGCAGCCCCTTTGGGCGGGGGGAAGGGCAGTACTTC
TRBV11-3,-,TRBD2,TRBJ2-5,CASSLGAGGHETQYF,TGTGCCAGCAGCTTAGGTGCGGGGGGGCATGAGACCCAGTACTTC
TRBV6-5,many,-,TRBJ2-5,CASQGLGETQYF,TGTGCCAGCCAGGGGCTCGGAGAGACCCAGTACTTC
TRBV5-1,once,TRBD2,TRBJ2-3,CASSSHIAGGRDTQYF,TGCGCCAGCAGCTCTCACATAGCGGGAGGGCGGGATACGCAGTATTTT
TRBV7-2,-,TRBD2,TRBJ2-7,CASSLASGGGKQYF,TGTGCCAGCAGCTTAGCTAGCGGGGGGGGAAAGCAGTACTTC
TRBV24-1,-,-,TRBJ2-7,CATSDFPPPPGIEQYF,TGTGCCACCAGTGATTTCCCGCCCCCACCAGGGATCGAGCAGTACTTC
TRBV19,-,-,TRBJ2-1,CASSPELYNEQFF,TGTGCCAGTAGTCCCGAACTATACAATGAGCAGTTCTTC
TRBV7-9,-,TRBD1,TRBJ1-1,CASSADRGRGPEAFF,TGTGCCAGCAGCGCCGACAGGGGGCGCGGGCCTGAAGCTTTCTTT
TRBV27,-,-,TRBJ1-2,CASRLVGLNEGSYGYTF,TGTGCCAGCAGATTAGTGGGCTTAAACGAGGGTAGCTATGGCTACACCTTC
TRBV29-1,-,-,TRBJ1-2,CSVDNREGRGYTF,TGCAGCGTTGACAACAGGGAGGGGCGTGGCTACACCTTC
TRBV11-2,-,TRBD2,TRBJ2-7,CASSLDKEREATREQYF,TGTGCCAGCAGCTTAGATAAGGAGCGGGAGGCCACCCGGGAGCAGTACTTC
TRBV19,-,-,TRBJ1-1,CASSIQGNTEAFF,TGTGCCAGTAGTATACAGGGGAACACTGAAGCTTTCTTT
TRBV13,-,TRBD1,TRBJ2-2,CASSFPRTGWGKNTGELFF,TGTGCCAGCAGCTTTCCTCGGACAGGATGGGGCAAAAACACCGGGGAGCTGTTTTTT
TRBV6-6,-,TRBD1,TRBJ1-4,CASSYGQGYEKLFF,TGTGCCAGCAGTTACGGACAGGGCTACGAAAAACTGTTTTTT